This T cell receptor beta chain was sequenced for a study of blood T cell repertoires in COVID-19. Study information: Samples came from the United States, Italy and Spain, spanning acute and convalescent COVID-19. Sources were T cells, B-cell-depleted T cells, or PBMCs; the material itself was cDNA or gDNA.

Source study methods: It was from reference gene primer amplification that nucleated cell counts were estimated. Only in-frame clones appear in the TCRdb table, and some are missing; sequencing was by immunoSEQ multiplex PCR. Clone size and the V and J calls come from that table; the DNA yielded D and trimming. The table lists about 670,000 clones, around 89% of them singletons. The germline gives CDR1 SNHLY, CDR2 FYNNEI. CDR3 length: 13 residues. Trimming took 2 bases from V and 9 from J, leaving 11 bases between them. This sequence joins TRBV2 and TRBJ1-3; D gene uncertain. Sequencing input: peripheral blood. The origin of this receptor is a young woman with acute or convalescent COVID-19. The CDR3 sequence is CASSEMIGSTIYF. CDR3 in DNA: TGTGCCAGCAGTGAAATGATCGGGTCCACCATATATTTT.